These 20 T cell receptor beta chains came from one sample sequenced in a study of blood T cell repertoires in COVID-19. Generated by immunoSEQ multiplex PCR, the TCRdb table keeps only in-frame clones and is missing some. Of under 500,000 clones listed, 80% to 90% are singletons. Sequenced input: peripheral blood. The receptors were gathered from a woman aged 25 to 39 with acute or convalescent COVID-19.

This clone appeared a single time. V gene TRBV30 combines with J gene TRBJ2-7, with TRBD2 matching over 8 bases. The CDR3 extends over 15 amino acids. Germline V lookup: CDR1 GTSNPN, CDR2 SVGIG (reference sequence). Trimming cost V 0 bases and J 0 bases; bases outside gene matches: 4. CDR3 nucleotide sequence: TGTGCCTGGAGTGTAGCGGGGGCCCTCTCCTACGAGCAGTACTTC. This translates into CAWSVAGALSYEQYF.

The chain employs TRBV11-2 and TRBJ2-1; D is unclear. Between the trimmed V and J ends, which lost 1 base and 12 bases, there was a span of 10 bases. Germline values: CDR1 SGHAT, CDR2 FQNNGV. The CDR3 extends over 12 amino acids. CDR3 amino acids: CASSLGRFGQFF. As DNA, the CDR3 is TGTGCCAGCAGCTTAGGTCGTTTCGGGCAGTTCTTC.

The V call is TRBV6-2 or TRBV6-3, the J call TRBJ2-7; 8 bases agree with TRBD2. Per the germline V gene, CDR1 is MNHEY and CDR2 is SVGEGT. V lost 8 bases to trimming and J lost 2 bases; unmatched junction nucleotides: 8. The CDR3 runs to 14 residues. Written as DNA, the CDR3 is TGTGCCAGCCGCCAGCGGGGGACCACCTACGAGCAGTACTTC. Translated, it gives CASRQRGTTYEQYF.

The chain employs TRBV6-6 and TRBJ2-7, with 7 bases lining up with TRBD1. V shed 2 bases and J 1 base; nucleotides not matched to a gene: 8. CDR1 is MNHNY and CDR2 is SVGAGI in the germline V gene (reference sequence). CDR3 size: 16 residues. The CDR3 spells CASSYSWQGVSYEQYF. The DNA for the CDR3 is TGTGCCAGCAGTTACAGTTGGCAGGGGGTGTCCTACGAGCAGTACTTC.

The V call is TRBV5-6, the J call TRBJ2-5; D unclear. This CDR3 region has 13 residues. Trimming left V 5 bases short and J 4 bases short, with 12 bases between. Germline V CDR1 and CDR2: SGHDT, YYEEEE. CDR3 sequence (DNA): TGTGCCAGCAGTTCTCCCCACGGAGAGACCCAGTACTTC. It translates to CASSSPHGETQYF.

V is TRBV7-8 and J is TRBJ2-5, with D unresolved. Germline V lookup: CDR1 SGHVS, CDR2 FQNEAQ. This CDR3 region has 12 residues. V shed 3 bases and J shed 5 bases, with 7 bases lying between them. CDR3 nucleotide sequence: TGTGCCAGCAGCTTCCCTTCTGAGACCCAGTACTTC. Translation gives CASSFPSETQYF.

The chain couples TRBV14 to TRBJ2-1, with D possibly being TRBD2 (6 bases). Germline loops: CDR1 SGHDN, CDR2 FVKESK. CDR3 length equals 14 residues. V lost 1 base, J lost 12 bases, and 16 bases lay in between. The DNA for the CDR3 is TGTGCCAGCAGCCAAGGTTTCGGAGGGGTCGGGCAGTTCTTC. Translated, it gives CASSQGFGGVGQFF.

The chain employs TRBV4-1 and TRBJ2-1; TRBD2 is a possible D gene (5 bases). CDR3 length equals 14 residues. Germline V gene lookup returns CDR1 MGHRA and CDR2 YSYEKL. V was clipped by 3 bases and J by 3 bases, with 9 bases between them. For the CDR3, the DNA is TGCGCCAGCAGCCATGGACTGGACTACAATGAGCAGTTCTTC. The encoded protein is CASSHGLDYNEQFF.

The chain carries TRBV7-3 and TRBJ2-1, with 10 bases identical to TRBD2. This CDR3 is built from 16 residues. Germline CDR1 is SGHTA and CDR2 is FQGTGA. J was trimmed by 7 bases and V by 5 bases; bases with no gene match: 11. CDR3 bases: TGTGCCAGCAGCCCCTCCCGACTAGCGGGTGCTAATGAGCAGTTCTTC. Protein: CASSPSRLAGANEQFF. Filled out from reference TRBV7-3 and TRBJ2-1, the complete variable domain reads GAGVSQTPSNKVTEKGKYVELRCDPISGHTALYWYRQSLGQGPEFLIYFQGTGAADDSGLPNDRFFAVRPEGSVSTLKIQRTERGDSAVYLCASSPSRLAGANEQFFGPGTRLTVL.

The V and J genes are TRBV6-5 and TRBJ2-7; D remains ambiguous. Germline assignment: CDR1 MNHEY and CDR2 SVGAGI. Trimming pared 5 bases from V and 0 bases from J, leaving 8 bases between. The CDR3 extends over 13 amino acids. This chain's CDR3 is CASSPPGSYEQYF. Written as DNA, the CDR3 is TGTGCCAGCAGTCCCCCGGGCTCCTACGAGCAGTACTTC.

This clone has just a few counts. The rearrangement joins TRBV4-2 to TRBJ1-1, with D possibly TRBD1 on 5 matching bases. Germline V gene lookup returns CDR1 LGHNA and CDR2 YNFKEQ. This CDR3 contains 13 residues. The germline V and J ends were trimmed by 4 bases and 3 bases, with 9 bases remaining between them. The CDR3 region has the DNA TGTGCCAGCAGCCCAGGGATTTACACTGAAGCTTTCTTT. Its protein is CASSPGIYTEAFF.

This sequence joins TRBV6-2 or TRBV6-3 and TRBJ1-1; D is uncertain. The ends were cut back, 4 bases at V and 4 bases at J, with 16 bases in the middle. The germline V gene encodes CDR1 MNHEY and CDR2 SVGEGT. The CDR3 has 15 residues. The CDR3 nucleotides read TGTGCCAGCAGTTCCCCGGGAGCAAGGACCACTGAAGCTTTCTTT. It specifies CASSSPGARTTEAFF.

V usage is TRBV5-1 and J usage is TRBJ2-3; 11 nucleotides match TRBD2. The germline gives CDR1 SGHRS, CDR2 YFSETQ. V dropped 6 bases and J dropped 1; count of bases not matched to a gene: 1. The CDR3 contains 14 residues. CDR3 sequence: CASNSGGGTDTQYF. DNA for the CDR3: TGCGCCAGCAATAGCGGGGGGGGCACAGATACGCAGTATTTT.

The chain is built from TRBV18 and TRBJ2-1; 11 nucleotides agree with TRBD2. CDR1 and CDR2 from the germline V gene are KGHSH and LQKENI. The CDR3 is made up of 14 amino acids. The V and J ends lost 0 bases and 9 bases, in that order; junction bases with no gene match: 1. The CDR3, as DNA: TGTGCCAGCTCACCACCGCTAGCGGGGGGTGAGCAGTTCTTC. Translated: CASSPPLAGGEQFF.

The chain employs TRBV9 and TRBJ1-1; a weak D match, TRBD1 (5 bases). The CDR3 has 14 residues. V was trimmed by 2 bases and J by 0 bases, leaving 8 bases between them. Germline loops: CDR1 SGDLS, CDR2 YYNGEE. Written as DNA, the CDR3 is TGTGCCAGCAGCGTTCAGGACATGAACACTGAAGCTTTCTTT. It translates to CASSVQDMNTEAFF.

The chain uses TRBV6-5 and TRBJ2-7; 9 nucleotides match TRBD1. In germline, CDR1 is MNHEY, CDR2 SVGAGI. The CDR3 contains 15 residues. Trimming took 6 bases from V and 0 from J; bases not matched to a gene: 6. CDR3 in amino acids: CASSGQGSSSYEQYF. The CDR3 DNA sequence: TGTGCCAGCAGCGGACAGGGGTCCAGCTCCTACGAGCAGTACTTC.

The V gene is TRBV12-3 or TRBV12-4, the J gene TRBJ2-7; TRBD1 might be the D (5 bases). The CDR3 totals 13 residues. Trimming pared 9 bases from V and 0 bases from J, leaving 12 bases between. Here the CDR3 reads CASRGFGSYEQYF. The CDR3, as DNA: TGTGCCAGTAGGGGATTCGGCTCCTACGAGCAGTACTTC.

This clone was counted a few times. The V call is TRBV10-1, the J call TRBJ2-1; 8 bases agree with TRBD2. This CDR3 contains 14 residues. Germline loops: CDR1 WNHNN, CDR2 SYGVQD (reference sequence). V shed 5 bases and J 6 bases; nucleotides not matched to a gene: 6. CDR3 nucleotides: TGCGCCAGCAGTCGTAGCGGGGTTGTCAATGAGCAGTTCTTC. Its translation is CASSRSGVVNEQFF.

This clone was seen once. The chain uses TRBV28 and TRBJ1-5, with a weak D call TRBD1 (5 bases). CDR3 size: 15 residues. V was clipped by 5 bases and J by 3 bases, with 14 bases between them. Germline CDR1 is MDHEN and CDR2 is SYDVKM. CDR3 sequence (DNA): TGTGCCAGCAGTGACCCGACAGCTAACAATCAGCCCCAGCATTTT. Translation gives CASSDPTANNQPQHF.

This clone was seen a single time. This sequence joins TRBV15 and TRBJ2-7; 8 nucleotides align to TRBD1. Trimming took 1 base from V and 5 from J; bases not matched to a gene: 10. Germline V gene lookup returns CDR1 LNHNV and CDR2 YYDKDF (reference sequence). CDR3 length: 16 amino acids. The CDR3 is CATSRGQGLKAHEQYF. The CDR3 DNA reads TGTGCCACCAGCAGAGGACAGGGGTTGAAAGCCCACGAGCAGTACTTC.